The source of this TCR beta chain is a study of cytomegalovirus exposure and HLA in healthy donors. General observations from the study: The study listed approximately 160 cytomegalovirus-associated TCR beta chains.

Losses at the gene ends were 3 bases for V and 4 bases for J; bases not matched to a gene: 4. Germline CDR1 SGHRS, CDR2 YFSETQ. CDR3 size: 14 residues. TCRdb's table, derived via immunoSEQ multiplex PCR, lists solely in-frame clones and lacks some. The sample includes 45,000 or so clones, over 85% of them seen just once. In regard to this clone: Antigen specificity is unknown. The same CDR3 can be traced to other DNA sequences in this sample.

This TCR was sampled from a woman in her late teens or twenties in good health and CMV-seronegative. The rearrangement uses TRBV5-1 and TRBJ2-3; 8 bases align to TRBD1. The sequenced material came from PBMCs. The CDR3 bases are TGCGCCAGCAGCTCAGGACAGGGAGCAGATACGCAGTATTTT. As protein: CASSSGQGADTQYF.